Listed below are T cell receptor beta chains from one sample, sequenced in a study of beta chain features in type 1 diabetes. Produced via immunoSEQ multiplex PCR; TCRdb's table is partial and in-frame only. The sample has fewer than 150,000 clones; roughly 7.2% are singletons. The material sequenced was central memory CD4+ T cells from blood. Source of these receptors: a woman in her twenties or thirties in good health. Each CDR3 is given without its conserved first and last residue.

v_gene: TRBV27; j_gene: TRBJ2-5; CDR3aa: ASSSLGQGQETQY
v_gene: TRBV7-2; j_gene: TRBJ2-6; CDR3aa: ASSDYSSGANVLT
v_gene: TRBV5-4; j_gene: TRBJ1-2; CDR3aa: ASSGGTGHNYGYT
v_gene: TRBV7-2; j_gene: TRBJ1-2; CDR3aa: ASSLRDSQSDT
v_gene: TRBV4-2; j_gene: TRBJ2-5; CDR3aa: ASSPGLAGVQY
v_gene: TRBV5-4; j_gene: TRBJ2-1; CDR3aa: ASTSGLAGHVEQF
v_gene: TRBV29-1; j_gene: TRBJ2-2; CDR3aa: SVLGTSGRIRTGELF
v_gene: TRBV7-3; j_gene: TRBJ2-7; CDR3aa: ASSPSGGSYEQY
v_gene: TRBV28; j_gene: TRBJ2-5; CDR3aa: ASTQLAGEQETQY
v_gene: TRBV5-1; j_gene: TRBJ1-5; CDR3aa: ASRPHQGARNQPQH
v_gene: TRBV7-2; j_gene: TRBJ2-3; CDR3aa: ASSLDRGADTQY
v_gene: TRBV7-9; j_gene: TRBJ2-1; CDR3aa: ASSLPMTSGRKYNEQF
v_gene: TRBV19; j_gene: TRBJ2-5; CDR3aa: ASSSQGARETQY
v_gene: TRBV5-1; j_gene: TRBJ2-5; CDR3aa: ASSWTSGSGETQY
v_gene: TRBV27; j_gene: TRBJ2-1; CDR3aa: ASSSGTSGRIGEQF
v_gene: TRBV5-1; j_gene: TRBJ2-1; CDR3aa: ASSNMGLAGGIYNEQF
v_gene: TRBV28; j_gene: TRBJ2-7; CDR3aa: ASSLPSRSGKIYEQY
v_gene: TRBV5-5; j_gene: TRBJ1-1; CDR3aa: ASSTGQGAGYTEAF
v_gene: TRBV9; j_gene: TRBJ2-1; CDR3aa: ASSARGYNEQF
v_gene: TRBV5-1; j_gene: TRBJ2-2; CDR3aa: ASSSSGTNTGELF
v_gene: TRBV15; j_gene: TRBJ1-1; CDR3aa: ATSREGDYTEAF
v_gene: TRBV19; j_gene: TRBJ2-4; CDR3aa: ASSRDSSYWNIQY
v_gene: TRBV6-6; j_gene: TRBJ2-2; CDR3aa: ASSLGQGDTGELF
v_gene: TRBV28; j_gene: TRBJ1-2; CDR3aa: ASSSLIPMVDGYT
v_gene: TRBV28; j_gene: TRBJ1-3; CDR3aa: ASSLWTMGPGGNTIY
v_gene: TRBV7-2; j_gene: TRBJ2-5; CDR3aa: ASSLGNSPPETQY
v_gene: TRBV7-9; j_gene: TRBJ1-5; CDR3aa: ASSDGQGSVVLNQPQH
v_gene: TRBV14; j_gene: TRBJ1-4; CDR3aa: ASSHLASTNEKLF
v_gene: TRBV27; j_gene: TRBJ2-7; CDR3aa: ASSPSARQRSGYEQY
v_gene: TRBV28; j_gene: TRBJ1-4; CDR3aa: ASSGGNEKLF
v_gene: TRBV18; j_gene: TRBJ1-2; CDR3aa: ASSPGTGDKNGYT
v_gene: TRBV6-5; j_gene: TRBJ1-1; CDR3aa: ASSKQGWENTEAF
v_gene: TRBV30; j_gene: TRBJ2-1; CDR3aa: AWSVVGGRKKYNEQF
v_gene: TRBV7-2; j_gene: TRBJ2-3; CDR3aa: ASSLRISTDTQY
v_gene: TRBV7-8; j_gene: TRBJ1-5; CDR3aa: ASSLQSQDGNQPQH
v_gene: TRBV7-3; j_gene: TRBJ2-3; CDR3aa: ASSPQTSFSTDTQY
v_gene: TRBV6-5; j_gene: TRBJ2-7; CDR3aa: ASRRTLAGVYEQY
v_gene: TRBV19; j_gene: TRBJ2-3; CDR3aa: ASSRGLADTQY
v_gene: TRBV7-9; j_gene: TRBJ2-2; CDR3aa: ASSPRGNTGELF
v_gene: TRBV5-6; j_gene: TRBJ1-2; CDR3aa: ASSQPGQPVYGYT
v_gene: TRBV28; j_gene: TRBJ1-2; CDR3aa: ASFSGEDPPYGYT
v_gene: TRBV28; j_gene: TRBJ1-2; CDR3aa: ASSSLVRGYT
v_gene: TRBV4-3; j_gene: TRBJ2-7; CDR3aa: ASSQVRSGSYEQY
v_gene: TRBV30; j_gene: TRBJ2-7; CDR3aa: AWSRPGGSYEQY
v_gene: TRBV6-5; j_gene: TRBJ2-1; CDR3aa: ASRLDRNEQF
v_gene: TRBV7-9; j_gene: TRBJ1-3; CDR3aa: ASSSGQPSSGNTIY
v_gene: TRBV30; j_gene: -; CDR3aa: AWSRQGSFGEQY
v_gene: TRBV15; j_gene: TRBJ2-2; CDR3aa: ATRYGGKNTGELF
v_gene: TRBV9; j_gene: TRBJ2-1; CDR3aa: ASSGPSSGANNEQF
v_gene: TRBV4-1; j_gene: TRBJ2-7; CDR3aa: ASSQDSGRDYEQY
v_gene: TRBV7-2; j_gene: TRBJ1-5; CDR3aa: ASSYDSFNQPQH
v_gene: TRBV6-5; j_gene: TRBJ2-7; CDR3aa: ASSPHTSVSYEQY
v_gene: TRBV11-2; j_gene: TRBJ2-6; CDR3aa: ASSLLGVRNGANVLT
v_gene: TRBV27; j_gene: TRBJ1-5; CDR3aa: ASSLRGGGSLNQPQH
v_gene: TRBV10-3; j_gene: TRBJ1-2; CDR3aa: AITREGNYGYT
v_gene: TRBV28; j_gene: TRBJ2-7; CDR3aa: ASSFLREQY
v_gene: TRBV15; j_gene: TRBJ1-4; CDR3aa: ATSRDITGSNEKLF